The present entry profiles one T cell receptor beta chain with its context. As yet, its antigen is unknown. This record belongs to a study of response to subunit inactivated influenza vaccine. Findings and caveats of the study: It was the authors' suggestion that each seasonal influenza vaccination recruits few new T cells.

The germline V and J ends were trimmed by 4 bases and 6 bases, with 10 bases remaining between them. Germline V gene sequence: CDR1 MNHEY, CDR2 SMNVEV (reference sequence). The CDR3 covers 12 residues. One entry per CDR3 protein results from TCRdb running MiXCR on the RT-PCR reads. The data contain 590,000 or so distinct CDR3 sequences, around 13% of them singletons. The sequences come from PBMCs from blood, collected 14 to 15 days before vaccination. V usage is TRBV27 and J usage is TRBJ2-7; unclear D gene. The TCR comes from a man aged 45-65 years who received an inactivated influenza vaccine. This CDR3 is CASSSHKAEQYF. The CDR3 DNA reads as TGTGCCAGCAGTTCCCACAAGGCCGAGCAGTACTTC.